Shown below are 25 T cell receptor beta chains from a single sample sequenced in a study of Ad26.COV2.S vaccination and SARS-CoV-2 variants. TCRdb's copy holds only in-frame clones and misses some; the assay was immunoSEQ multiplex PCR. The data contain some 320,000 clones, about 86% of them singletons. Treatment indicated: around 19 received Ad26.COV2.S at low or high dose, single or two shots; about 5 received placebo; per-sample allocation not given. Sampling took place 63 days after the first vaccine or placebo injection. The starting material was peripheral blood, obtained in a trial of Ad26.COV2.S vaccine versus placebo. The receptors derive from a person between 18 and 65 years old who received the Ad26.COV2.S COVID-19 vaccine or a placebo.

This clone showed up just once. The chain couples TRBV6-2 or TRBV6-3 to TRBJ1-5; 9 positions match TRBD1. The CDR3 has 17 residues. CDR1 is MNHEY and CDR2 is SVGEGT in the germline V gene. With V trimmed by 5 bases and J by 4 bases, 12 bases remained unmatched. In nucleotides, the CDR3 is TGTGCCAGCAGTAGTCCCGGGACAGGGATTCTGAATCAGCCCCAGCATTTT. This translates into CASSSPGTGILNQPQHF.

This clone occurred a few times. The CDR3 region is CASSFAFSSYNEQFF. The CDR3 coding sequence is TGTGCCAGCAGCTTCGCATTCAGCTCCTACAATGAGCAGTTCTTC. The chain links TRBV7-2 to TRBJ2-1; D is unclear. V gave up 3 bases and J gave up 0 bases, with 9 bases separating them. The CDR3 has 15 residues. The germline V gene encodes CDR1 SGHTA and CDR2 FQGNSA.

The CDR3 sequence is CASSLVESAYGYTF. The CDR3 DNA is TGTGCCAGCAGCTTAGTAGAGTCGGCCTATGGCTACACCTTC. The chain carries TRBV7-2 and TRBJ1-2; D gene ambiguous. Germline values: CDR1 SGHTA, CDR2 FQGNSA. V was cut by 1 base and J by 4 bases, with 10 bases left in between. This CDR3 has 14 residues.

J is TRBJ2-1 and V is TRBV7-2; no definite D call. Between the trimmed V and J ends, which lost 0 bases and 3 bases, there was a span of 3 bases. Germline V gene sequence: CDR1 SGHTA, CDR2 FQGNSA. The length of the CDR3 is 13 residues. CDR3 residues: CASSLASYNEQFF. The CDR3, as DNA: TGTGCCAGCAGCTTAGCAAGCTACAATGAGCAGTTCTTC.

The chain carries TRBV6-1 and TRBJ2-3; 9 bases match TRBD1. J gave up 2 bases and V 1 base, and 7 bases lay outside the gene matches. Germline CDR1 MNHNS, CDR2 SASEGT. CDR3 length: 17 amino acids. The CDR3 loop is CASSEVLGTGPTDTQYF. Here the CDR3 DNA reads TGTGCCAGCAGTGAAGTCCTGGGGACAGGGCCCACAGATACGCAGTATTTT.

This chain links TRBV6-5 with TRBJ2-7; D may be TRBD1 (6 bases). The V and J ends lost 7 bases and 0 bases respectively, with 13 bases between them. This CDR3 contains 14 residues. Germline CDR1 reads MNHEY; CDR2 reads SVGAGI. The CDR3 reads CASKVGAYSYEQYF. The CDR3 DNA follows: TGTGCCAGCAAGGTGGGGGCGTACTCCTACGAGCAGTACTTC.

The chain employs TRBV7-9 and TRBJ2-7, with TRBD2 matching over 8 bases. This CDR3 has 14 residues. The V gene's germline CDR1 is SEHNR and CDR2 FQNEAQ (reference sequence). V lost 5 bases, J lost 3 bases, and 6 bases stayed unmatched. CDR3 nucleotide sequence: TGTGCCAGCAGCAACGCGGGGGGTCTCTACGAGCAGTACTTC. The encoded protein is CASSNAGGLYEQYF.

The chain recombines TRBV5-1 with TRBJ1-2; D is possibly TRBD1 (5 bases). Trimming cost V 5 bases and J 10 bases, with 15 bases left between them. This CDR3 is built from 12 residues. The germline CDR1 and CDR2 sequences are SGHRS and YFSETQ. The CDR3 protein is CASSPRGGDYTF. The CDR3 DNA is TGCGCCAGCAGTCCCCGGGGGGGGGACTACACCTTC.

This clone has a single count. The chain couples TRBV5-1 to TRBJ2-1; D is possibly TRBD1 or TRBD2 (6 bases each). V lost 3 bases and J lost 8, with 15 bases in between. Germline CDR1 SGHRS, CDR2 YFSETQ. This CDR3 is 14 amino acids long. This chain's CDR3 is CASSWGQGGDEQFF. In nucleotides, the CDR3 is TGCGCCAGCAGCTGGGGGCAGGGAGGCGATGAGCAGTTCTTC.

The chain joins TRBV5-1 to TRBJ2-5; 7 nucleotides align to TRBD1. The V gene end was trimmed by 4 bases and the J gene end by 4 bases; junction bases not matched to a gene: 10. The CDR3 runs to 15 residues. Germline values: CDR1 SGHRS, CDR2 YFSETQ. The CDR3 protein is CASSPSQGVIETQYF. The CDR3 DNA follows: TGCGCCAGCAGCCCATCCCAGGGGGTGATAGAGACCCAGTACTTC.

This clone has a single count. J is TRBJ1-2 and V is TRBV7-9; D is undetermined. The V end was cut by 5 bases, the J end by 2 bases, with 9 bases between. The germline gives CDR1 SEHNR, CDR2 FQNEAQ (reference sequence). The CDR3 sequence is 13 residues long. CDR3 in amino acids: CASSVSPNYGYTF. The CDR3, as DNA: TGTGCCAGCAGCGTCTCACCAAACTATGGCTACACCTTC.

The chain links TRBV19 to TRBJ2-2, with a possible D match to TRBD2 (6 bases). Germline-derived CDR1 and CDR2 are LNHDA and SQIVND (reference sequence). The CDR3 loop spans 16 amino acids. Trimming cost V 9 bases and J 6 bases, with 23 bases left between them. This chain's CDR3 is CASRPTGLHNPGELFF. As DNA, the CDR3 is TGTGCCAGCAGACCAACGGGACTTCACAACCCCGGGGAGCTGTTTTTT.

The chain carries TRBV30 and TRBJ1-4; D is undetermined. The V and J ends lost 0 bases and 7 bases respectively, with 18 bases between them. CDR1 is GTSNPN, CDR2 SVGIG, per germline (reference sequence). The CDR3 consists of 16 residues. This chain's CDR3 is CAWSVRPGRDREKLFF. The CDR3 bases are TGTGCCTGGAGTGTACGGCCGGGCCGTGATCGTGAAAAACTGTTTTTT.

This CDR3 reads CASSLNYNEQFF. The DNA for the CDR3 is TGCGCCAGCAGCTTGAACTACAATGAGCAGTTCTTC. The chain links TRBV5-1 to TRBJ2-1; the D is unclear. The CDR3 spans 12 residues. V shed 1 base and J shed 3 bases, with 2 bases lying between them. Germline-derived CDR1 and CDR2 are SGHRS and YFSETQ. The entire variable domain, with the rest obtained from reference TRBV5-1 and TRBJ2-1, is as follows: KAGVTQTPRYLIKTRGQQVTLSCSPISGHRSVSWYQQTPGQGLQFLFEYFSETQRNKGNFPGRFSGRQFSNSRSEMNVSTLELGDSALYLCASSLNYNEQFFGPGTRLTVL.

This rearrangement joins TRBV7-9 to TRBJ2-5; D tentatively fits TRBD1 or TRBD2 (6 bases each). V was trimmed by 7 bases and J by 1 base, leaving 16 bases between them. The CDR3 sequence is 15 residues long. CDR1 is SEHNR and CDR2 is FQNEAQ in the germline V gene (reference sequence). DNA of the CDR3: TGTGCCAGCACCCGCTCCAGGGGAGGCCAAGAGACCCAGTACTTC. It yields the protein CASTRSRGGQETQYF.

This clone has only one observation. This chain uses TRBV11-2 with TRBJ1-2, with 8 bases aligning to TRBD1. This CDR3 is built from 13 residues. Germline CDR1 SGHAT, CDR2 FQNNGV. With 5 bases clipped from V and 8 bases from J, the junction kept 7 bases outside the gene matches. This CDR3 is CASSADRAGGYTF. CDR3 coding DNA: TGTGCCAGCAGCGCGGACAGGGCAGGAGGCTACACCTTC.

This clone was found once. The genes are TRBV3-1 (or the pseudogene TRBV3-2) and TRBJ2-3; no clear D. The V gene's germline CDR1 is LGHDT and CDR2 YNNKEL (reference sequence). Trimming stripped 6 bases from V and 0 bases from J, with 4 bases between. This CDR3 has 12 residues. The CDR3 bases are TGTGCCAGCAGAGGGAGCACAGATACGCAGTATTTT. The encoded protein is CASRGSTDTQYF.

The chain couples TRBV3-1 (or the pseudogene TRBV3-2) to TRBJ1-5, with TRBD1 as a possible D gene (5 bases). CDR3 size: 13 residues. Trimming left V 0 bases short and J 9 bases short, with 9 bases between. Per the germline V gene, CDR1 is LGHDT and CDR2 is YNNKEL (reference sequence). Here the CDR3 reads CASSQEQGTPQHF. For the CDR3, the DNA is TGTGCCAGCAGCCAAGAGCAGGGTACGCCCCAGCATTTT.

The chain combines TRBV18 with TRBJ2-7, with TRBD1 matching over 9 bases. Losses at the gene ends were 6 bases for V and 3 bases for J; bases not matched to a gene: 6. The CDR3 is 14 amino acids. Germline loops: CDR1 KGHSH, CDR2 LQKENI. The CDR3 DNA reads as TGTGCCAGCTCCCCAGACAGGGGGAACTACGAGCAGTACTTC. Amino acids: CASSPDRGNYEQYF.

The chain joins TRBV7-2 to TRBJ2-7; D uncertain. The CDR3 is 13 amino acids. With 1 base removed from V and 5 bases from J, the gap between germline ends came to 9 bases. CDR1 SGHTA and CDR2 FQGNSA come from the germline V gene. CDR3: CASSLVAGHEQYF. CDR3 bases: TGTGCCAGCAGCTTAGTTGCTGGGCACGAGCAGTACTTC.

CDR3: CASSHPAGKYNEQFF. The CDR3 nucleotides are TGTGCCAGCTCACACCCGGCAGGCAAATACAATGAGCAGTTCTTC. The J gene is TRBJ2-1, the V gene TRBV18; D is ambiguous. The CDR3 spans 15 residues. V lost 4 bases and J 4 bases, leaving 14 bases between the germline ends. Germline values: CDR1 KGHSH, CDR2 LQKENI.

The genes are TRBV7-2 and TRBJ2-1; either TRBD1 or TRBD2 may supply D (6 bases each). Per the germline V gene, CDR1 is SGHTA and CDR2 is FQGNSA. V shed 2 bases and J shed 1 base, with 12 bases lying between them. This CDR3 comprises 16 residues. The CDR3 reads CASSLLLGGSYNEQFF. The CDR3 nucleotides are TGTGCCAGCAGCTTACTACTAGGGGGGTCCTACAATGAGCAGTTCTTC.

This chain connects TRBV7-2 to TRBJ2-5; perhaps TRBD1 as D (8 bases). Deletions cut 5 bases from V and 3 bases from J, with 16 bases between. Germline V gene data show CDR1 as SGHTA and CDR2 as FQGNSA. The CDR3 sequence is 15 residues long. CDR3 sequence reads: CASSHTGGGKETQYF. DNA for the CDR3: TGTGCCAGCAGCCACACAGGGGGGGGGAAAGAGACCCAGTACTTC.

About this clone: Other DNA sequences in this sample translate to the same CDR3. The CDR3 region has the DNA TGTGCCAGTGGGGACAGGGGCTCTGGAAACACCATATATTTT. Protein product: CASGDRGSGNTIYF. J is TRBJ1-3 and V is TRBV19; TRBD1 matches 10 bases. Germline V gene lookup returns CDR1 LNHDA and CDR2 SQIVND (reference sequence). V was clipped by 8 bases and J by 0 bases; unmatched bases: 1. This CDR3 contains 14 residues.

The J gene is TRBJ1-4, the V gene TRBV7-6; D may be TRBD1 (6 bases). The germline CDR1 and CDR2 sequences are SGHVS and FNYEAQ. Trimming shortened V by 5 bases and J by 2 bases, and 12 bases separated the two germline ends. This CDR3 spans 15 amino acids. DNA for the CDR3: TGTGCCAGCAGCAATCAACAGGGTACTAATGAAAAACTGTTTTTT. As protein: CASSNQQGTNEKLFF.